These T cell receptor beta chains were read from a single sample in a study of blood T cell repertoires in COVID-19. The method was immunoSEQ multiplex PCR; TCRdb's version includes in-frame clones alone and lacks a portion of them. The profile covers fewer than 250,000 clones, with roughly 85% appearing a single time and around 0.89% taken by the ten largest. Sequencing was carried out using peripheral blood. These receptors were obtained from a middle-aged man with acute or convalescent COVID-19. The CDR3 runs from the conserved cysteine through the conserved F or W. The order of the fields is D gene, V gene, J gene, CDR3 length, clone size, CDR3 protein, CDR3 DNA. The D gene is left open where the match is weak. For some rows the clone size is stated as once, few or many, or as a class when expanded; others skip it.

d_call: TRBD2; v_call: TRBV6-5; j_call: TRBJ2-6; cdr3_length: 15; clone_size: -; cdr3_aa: CASSLGGAGANVLTF; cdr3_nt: TGTGCCAGCAGCCTGGGGGGGGCTGGGGCCAACGTCCTGACTTTC
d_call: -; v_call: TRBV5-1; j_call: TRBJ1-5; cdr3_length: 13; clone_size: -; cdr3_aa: CASSFGDNQPQHF; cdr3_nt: TGCGCCAGCAGCTTTGGAGACAATCAGCCCCAGCATTTT
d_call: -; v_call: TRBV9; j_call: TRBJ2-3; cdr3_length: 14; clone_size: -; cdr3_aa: CASSGRASTDTQYF; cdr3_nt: TGTGCCAGCAGCGGGCGGGCTAGCACAGATACGCAGTATTTT
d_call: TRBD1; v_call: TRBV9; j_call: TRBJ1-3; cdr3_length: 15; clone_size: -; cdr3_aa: CASSVGGTAGNTIYF; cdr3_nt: TGTGCCAGCAGCGTAGGGGGGACAGCTGGAAACACCATATATTTT
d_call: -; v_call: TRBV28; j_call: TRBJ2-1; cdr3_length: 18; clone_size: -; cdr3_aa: CASSPLINGENSGDEQFF; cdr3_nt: TGTGCCAGCAGTCCGCTGATTAACGGGGAGAATAGCGGCGATGAGCAGTTCTTC
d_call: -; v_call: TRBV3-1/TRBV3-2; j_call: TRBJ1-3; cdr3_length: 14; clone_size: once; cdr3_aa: CASSLTGYGNTIYF; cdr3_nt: TGTGCCAGCAGCCTAACAGGGTATGGAAACACCATATATTTT
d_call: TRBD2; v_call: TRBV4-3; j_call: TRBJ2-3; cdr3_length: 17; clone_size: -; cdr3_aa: CASSQGVTSGGAHTQYF; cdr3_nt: TGCGCCAGCAGCCAAGGGGTCACTAGCGGGGGCGCACATACGCAGTATTTT
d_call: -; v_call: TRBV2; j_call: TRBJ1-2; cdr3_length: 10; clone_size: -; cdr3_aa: CATLPGGYTF; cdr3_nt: TGTGCCACTTTACCGGGGGGCTACACCTTC
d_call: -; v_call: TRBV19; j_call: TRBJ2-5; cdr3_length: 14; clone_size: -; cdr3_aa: CASSIVGGRETQYF; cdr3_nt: TGTGCCAGTAGTATTGTGGGGGGGCGGGAGACCCAGTACTTC
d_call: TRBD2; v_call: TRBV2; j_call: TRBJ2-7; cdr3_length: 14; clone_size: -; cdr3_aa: CASTAWGGSYEQYF; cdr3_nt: TGTGCCAGCACCGCCTGGGGGGGCTCCTACGAGCAGTACTTC
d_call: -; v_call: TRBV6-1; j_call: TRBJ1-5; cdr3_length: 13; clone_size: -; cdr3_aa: CASSETARQPQHF; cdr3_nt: TGTGCCAGCAGTGAGACAGCCAGACAGCCCCAGCATTTT
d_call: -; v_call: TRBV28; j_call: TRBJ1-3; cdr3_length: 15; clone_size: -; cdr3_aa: CASTPGKGSGNTIYF; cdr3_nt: TGTGCCAGCACCCCGGGCAAGGGGTCTGGAAACACCATATATTTT
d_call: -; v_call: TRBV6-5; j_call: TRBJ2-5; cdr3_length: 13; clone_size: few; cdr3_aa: CASTLEGRKTQYF; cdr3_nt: TGTGCCAGCACTCTCGAGGGGAGGAAGACCCAGTACTTC
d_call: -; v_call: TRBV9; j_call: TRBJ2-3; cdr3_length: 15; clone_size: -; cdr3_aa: CASSVGVGQSDTQYF; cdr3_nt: TGTGCCAGCAGCGTAGGGGTGGGGCAATCCGATACGCAGTATTTT
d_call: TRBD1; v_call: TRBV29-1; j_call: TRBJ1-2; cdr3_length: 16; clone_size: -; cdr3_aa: CSVEGYRTGGPYGYTF; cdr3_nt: TGCAGCGTTGAAGGGTACCGTACAGGGGGGCCCTATGGCTACACCTTC
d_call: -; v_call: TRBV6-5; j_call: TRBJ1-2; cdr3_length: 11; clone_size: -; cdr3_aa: CASKDREGYTF; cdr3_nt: TGTGCCAGCAAGGATCGGGAAGGCTACACCTTC
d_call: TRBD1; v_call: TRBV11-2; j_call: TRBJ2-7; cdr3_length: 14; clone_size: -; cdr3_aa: CASSSGQGPREQYF; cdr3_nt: TGTGCCAGCAGCTCCGGACAGGGGCCTAGGGAGCAGTACTTC
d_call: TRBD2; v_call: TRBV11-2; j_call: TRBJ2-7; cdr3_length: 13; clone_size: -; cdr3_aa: CASTKRGKNEQYF; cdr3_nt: TGTGCCAGCACCAAGCGGGGGAAAAACGAGCAGTACTTC
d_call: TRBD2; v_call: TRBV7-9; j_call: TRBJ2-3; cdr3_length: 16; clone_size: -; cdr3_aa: CASSSTAGAQTDTQYF; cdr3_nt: TGTGCCAGCAGCTCAACAGCGGGGGCCCAGACAGATACGCAGTATTTT
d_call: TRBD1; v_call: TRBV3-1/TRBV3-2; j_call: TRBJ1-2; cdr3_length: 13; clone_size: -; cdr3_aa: CASSQGQGKGYTF; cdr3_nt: TGTGCCAGCAGCCAAGGACAGGGGAAAGGCTACACCTTC
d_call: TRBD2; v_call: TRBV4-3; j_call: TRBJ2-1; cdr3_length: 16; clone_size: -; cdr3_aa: CASSQTRGGLYNEQFF; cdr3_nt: TGCGCCAGCAGCCAGACGCGGGGGGGCCTTTACAATGAGCAGTTCTTC
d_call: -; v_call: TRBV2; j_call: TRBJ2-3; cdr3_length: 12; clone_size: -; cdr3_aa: CASSERGYTQYF; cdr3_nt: TGTGCCAGCAGTGAGCGGGGCTATACGCAGTATTTT
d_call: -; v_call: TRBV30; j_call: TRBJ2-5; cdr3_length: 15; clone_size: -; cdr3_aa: CAWSHYADSQETQYF; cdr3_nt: TGTGCCTGGAGTCATTATGCGGACAGCCAAGAGACCCAGTACTTC
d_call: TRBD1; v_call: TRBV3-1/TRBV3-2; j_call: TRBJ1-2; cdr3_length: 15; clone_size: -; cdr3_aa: CASSQAGTGGYGYTF; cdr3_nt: TGTGCCAGCAGCCAAGCGGGGACAGGTGGTTATGGCTACACCTTC
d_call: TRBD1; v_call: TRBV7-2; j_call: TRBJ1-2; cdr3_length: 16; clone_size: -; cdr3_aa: CASSPSGTGVNYGYTF; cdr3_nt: TGTGCCAGCAGCCCCTCCGGGACAGGGGTTAACTATGGCTACACCTTC
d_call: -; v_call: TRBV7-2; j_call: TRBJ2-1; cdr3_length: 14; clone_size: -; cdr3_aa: CASSREGALNEQFF; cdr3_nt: TGTGCCAGCAGCCGGGAGGGGGCCTTGAATGAGCAGTTCTTC
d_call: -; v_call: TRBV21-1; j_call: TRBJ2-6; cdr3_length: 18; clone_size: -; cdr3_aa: CASTSDEGAWVGANVLTF; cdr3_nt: TGTGCCAGCACTTCAGACGAGGGGGCGTGGGTTGGGGCCAACGTCCTGACTTTC
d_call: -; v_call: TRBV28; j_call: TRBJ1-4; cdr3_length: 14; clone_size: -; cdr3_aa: CASSPNLNSGKLFF; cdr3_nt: TGTGCCAGCAGTCCCAATTTAAACAGTGGAAAACTGTTTTTT
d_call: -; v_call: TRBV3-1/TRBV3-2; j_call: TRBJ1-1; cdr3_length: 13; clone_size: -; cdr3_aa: CASSHHQRTEAFF; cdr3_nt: TGTGCCAGCAGCCACCATCAGCGCACTGAAGCTTTCTTT
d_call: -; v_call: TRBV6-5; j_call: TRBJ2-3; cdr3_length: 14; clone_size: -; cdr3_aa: CAARQGILTDTQYF; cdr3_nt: TGTGCCGCCCGTCAGGGTATTCTTACAGATACGCAGTATTTT
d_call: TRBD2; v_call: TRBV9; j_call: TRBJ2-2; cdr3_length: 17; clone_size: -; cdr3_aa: CASSVETTGGNTGELFF; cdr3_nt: TGTGCCAGCAGCGTAGAAACGACGGGGGGTAACACCGGGGAGCTGTTTTTT
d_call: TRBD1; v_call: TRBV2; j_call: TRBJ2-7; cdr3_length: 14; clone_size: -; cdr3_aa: CASSALQGAREQYF; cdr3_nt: TGTGCCAGCAGTGCCTTGCAGGGGGCGCGGGAGCAGTACTTC
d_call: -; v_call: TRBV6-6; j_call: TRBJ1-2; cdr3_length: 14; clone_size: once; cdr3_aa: CASSYSAGEGGYTF; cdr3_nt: TGTGCCAGCAGTTACTCGGCAGGGGAAGGTGGCTACACCTTC
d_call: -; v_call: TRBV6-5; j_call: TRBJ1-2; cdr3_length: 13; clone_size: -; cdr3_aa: CASSYGQNYGYTF; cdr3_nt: TGTGCCAGCAGTTACGGGCAAAACTATGGCTACACCTTC
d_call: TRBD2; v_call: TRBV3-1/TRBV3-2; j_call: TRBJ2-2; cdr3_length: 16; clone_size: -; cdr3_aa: CASSQQRGGITGELFF; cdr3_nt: TGTGCCAGCAGCCAACAGCGGGGGGGAATCACCGGGGAGCTGTTTTTT
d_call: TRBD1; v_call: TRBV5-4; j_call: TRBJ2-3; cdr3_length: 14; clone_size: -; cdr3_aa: CASSATGGWDTQYF; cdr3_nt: TGTGCCAGCAGCGCGACAGGGGGCTGGGATACGCAGTATTTT
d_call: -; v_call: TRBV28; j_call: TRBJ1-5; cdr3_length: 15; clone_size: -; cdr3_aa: CASSSGGALNQPQHF; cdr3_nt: TGTGCCAGCAGTTCGGGGGGGGCGCTTAATCAGCCCCAGCATTTT
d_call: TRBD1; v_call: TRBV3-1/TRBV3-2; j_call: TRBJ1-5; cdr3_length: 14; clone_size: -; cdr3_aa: CASSRQGDRQPQHF; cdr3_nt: TGTGCCAGCAGCCGACAGGGGGACCGTCAGCCCCAGCATTTT
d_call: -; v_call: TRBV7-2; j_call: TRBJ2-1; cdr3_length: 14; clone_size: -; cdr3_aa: CASSSDRSRNEQFF; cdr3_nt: TGTGCCAGCAGCTCTGATCGTAGCCGGAATGAGCAGTTCTTC